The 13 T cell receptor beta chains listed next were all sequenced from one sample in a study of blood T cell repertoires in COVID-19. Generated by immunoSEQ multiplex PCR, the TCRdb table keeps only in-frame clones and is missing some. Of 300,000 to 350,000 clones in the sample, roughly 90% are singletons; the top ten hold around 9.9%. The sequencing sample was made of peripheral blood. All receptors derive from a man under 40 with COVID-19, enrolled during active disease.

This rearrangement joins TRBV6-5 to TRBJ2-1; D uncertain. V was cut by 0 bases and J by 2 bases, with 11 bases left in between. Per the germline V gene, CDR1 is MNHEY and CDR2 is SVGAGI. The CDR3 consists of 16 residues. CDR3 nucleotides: TGTGCCAGCAGTTACTCCGAAGCCTTACCCTACAATGAGCAGTTCTTC. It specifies CASSYSEALPYNEQFF.

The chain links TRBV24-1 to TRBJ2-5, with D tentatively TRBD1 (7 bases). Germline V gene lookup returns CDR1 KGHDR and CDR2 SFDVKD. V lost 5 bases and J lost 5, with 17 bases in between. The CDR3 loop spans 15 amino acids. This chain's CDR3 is CATSVFDRAGETQYF. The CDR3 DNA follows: TGTGCCACCAGTGTATTTGACAGGGCGGGGGAGACCCAGTACTTC.

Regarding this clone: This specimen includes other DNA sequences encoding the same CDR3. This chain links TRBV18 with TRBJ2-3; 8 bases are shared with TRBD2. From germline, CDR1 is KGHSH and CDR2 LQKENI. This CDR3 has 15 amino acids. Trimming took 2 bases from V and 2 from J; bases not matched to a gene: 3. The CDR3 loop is CASSPLAGSTDTQYF. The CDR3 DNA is TGTGCCAGCTCACCATTAGCGGGGTCCACAGATACGCAGTATTTT. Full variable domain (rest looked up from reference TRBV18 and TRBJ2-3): NAGVMQNPRHLVRRRGQEARLRCSPMKGHSHVYWYRQLPEEGLKFMVYLQKENIIDESGMPKERFSAEFPKEGPSILRIQQVVRGDSAAYFCASSPLAGSTDTQYFGPGTRLTVL.

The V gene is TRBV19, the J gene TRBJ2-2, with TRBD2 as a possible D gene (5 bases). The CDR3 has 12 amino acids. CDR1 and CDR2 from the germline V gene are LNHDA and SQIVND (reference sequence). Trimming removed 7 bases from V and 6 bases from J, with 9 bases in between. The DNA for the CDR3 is TGTGCCAGTATGGTCGGGGCCGGGGAGCTGTTTTTT. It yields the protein CASMVGAGELFF.

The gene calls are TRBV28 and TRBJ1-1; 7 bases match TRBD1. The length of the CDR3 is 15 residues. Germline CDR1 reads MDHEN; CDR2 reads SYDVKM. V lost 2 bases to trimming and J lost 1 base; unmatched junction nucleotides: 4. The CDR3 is CASSLAGTANTEAFF. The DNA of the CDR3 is TGTGCCAGCAGTTTAGCCGGGACAGCGAACACTGAAGCTTTCTTT.

Written as DNA, the CDR3 is TGCGCCAGCAGCCTCGGGGAAAGCAATCAGCCCCAGCATTTT. This sequence encodes CASSLGESNQPQHF. V is TRBV5-1 and J is TRBJ1-5; D not resolved. The ends were cut back, 4 bases at V and 1 base at J, with 9 bases in the middle. The CDR3 is 14 residues long. Germline CDR1 is SGHRS and CDR2 is YFSETQ.

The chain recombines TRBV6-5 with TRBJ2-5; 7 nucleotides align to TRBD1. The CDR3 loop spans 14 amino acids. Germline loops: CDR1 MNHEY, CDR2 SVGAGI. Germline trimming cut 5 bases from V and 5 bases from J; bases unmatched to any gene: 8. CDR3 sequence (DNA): TGTGCCAGCAGTAAGACAGGGTTTAGGGAGACCCAGTACTTC. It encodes CASSKTGFRETQYF.

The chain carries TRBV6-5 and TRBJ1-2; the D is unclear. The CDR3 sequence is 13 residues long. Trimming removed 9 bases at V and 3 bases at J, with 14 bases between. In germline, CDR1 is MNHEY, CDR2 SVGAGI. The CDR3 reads CASKDMYDYGYTF. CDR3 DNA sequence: TGTGCCAGTAAAGACATGTACGACTATGGCTACACCTTC.

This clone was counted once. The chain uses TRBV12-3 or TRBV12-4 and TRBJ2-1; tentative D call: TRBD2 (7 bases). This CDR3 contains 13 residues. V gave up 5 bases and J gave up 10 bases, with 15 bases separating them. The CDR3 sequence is CASSPHREGEQFF. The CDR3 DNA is TGTGCCAGCAGTCCCCACAGGGAGGGGGAGCAGTTCTTC.

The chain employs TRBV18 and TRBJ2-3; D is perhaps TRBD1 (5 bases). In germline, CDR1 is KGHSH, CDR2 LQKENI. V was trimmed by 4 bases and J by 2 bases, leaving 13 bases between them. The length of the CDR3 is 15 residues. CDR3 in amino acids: CASSRVGRPTDTQYF. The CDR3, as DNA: TGTGCCAGCTCACGTGTGGGGCGGCCCACAGATACGCAGTATTTT.

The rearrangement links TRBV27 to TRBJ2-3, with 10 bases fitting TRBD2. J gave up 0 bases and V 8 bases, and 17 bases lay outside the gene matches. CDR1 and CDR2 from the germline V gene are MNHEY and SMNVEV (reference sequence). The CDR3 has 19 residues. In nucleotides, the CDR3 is TGTGCCAGCGCGATAGCGGGGGGCCCGTTAGTAATTAGCACAGATACGCAGTATTTT. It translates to CASAIAGGPLVISTDTQYF.

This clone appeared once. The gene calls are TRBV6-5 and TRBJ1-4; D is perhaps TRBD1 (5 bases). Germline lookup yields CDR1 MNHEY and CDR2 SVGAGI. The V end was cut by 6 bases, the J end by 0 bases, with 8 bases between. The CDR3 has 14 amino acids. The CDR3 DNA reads TGTGCCAGCAGGTTCAGGGCAACTAATGAAAAACTGTTTTTT. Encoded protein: CASRFRATNEKLFF.

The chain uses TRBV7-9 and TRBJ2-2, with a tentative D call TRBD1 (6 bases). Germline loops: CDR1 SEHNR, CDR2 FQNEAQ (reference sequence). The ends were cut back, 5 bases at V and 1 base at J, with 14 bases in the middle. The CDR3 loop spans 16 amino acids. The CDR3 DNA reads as TGTGCCAGCAGCCCTTGGGAAGGGGGGAACACCGGGGAGCTGTTTTTT. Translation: CASSPWEGGNTGELFF.